Presented here are 27 T cell receptor beta chains from one specimen sequenced in a study of blood T cells in healthy people across ages. Sample-barcoded 5' priming and a J-beta primer mix drove a second PCR of roughly 6 to 12 cycles. One entry per CDR3 protein, called by TCRdb with MiXCR from the 5' RACE reads. This sample has 580,000 or so distinct CDR3 sequences, with roughly 43% found just once. The specimen was blood. These receptors came from a man of 80 years or more in good health.

There are a few counts of this clonotype. The V and J genes are TRBV12-5 and TRBJ1-2, with D tentatively TRBD1 (5 bases). Germline V lookup: CDR1 LGHNT, CDR2 FRNRAP. This CDR3 is 14 amino acids long. V was pared by 4 bases and J by 4 bases, with 13 bases between. The CDR3 coding sequence is TGTGCTAGTGGTTCCAAGACAGTTAGCTATGGCTACACCTTC. The encoded protein is CASGSKTVSYGYTF. The whole variable domain, remainder taken from reference TRBV12-5 and TRBJ1-2, is DARVTQTPRHKVTEMGQEVTMRCQPILGHNTVFWYRQTMMQGLELLAYFRNRAPLDDSGMPKDRFSAEMPDATLATLKIQPSEPRDSAVYFCASGSKTVSYGYTFGSGTRLTVV.

This chain joins TRBV4-3 and TRBJ2-3; weak D call: TRBD2 (7 bases). Germline V CDR1 and CDR2: LGHNA, YSLEER. Trimming took off 0 bases at V and 4 bases at J, with 14 bases between the two ends. The CDR3 has 16 amino acids. The CDR3 nucleotides read TGCGCCAGCAGCCAAGATTATGGGGAGGGGGCAGATACGCAGTATTTT. Encoded protein: CASSQDYGEGADTQYF.

The chain uses TRBV12-3 or TRBV12-4 and TRBJ2-7; TRBD1 aligns across 7 bases. This CDR3 is built from 14 residues. With 5 bases clipped from V and 1 base from J, the junction kept 5 bases outside the gene matches. The CDR3, as DNA: TGTGCCAGCAGTCTGACAGGGATTTCCTACGAGCAGTACTTC. It yields the protein CASSLTGISYEQYF.

The chain joins TRBV5-1 to TRBJ2-5; 9 nucleotides align to TRBD2. The V segment lost 2 bases and the J segment 11 bases; nucleotides outside the gene matches: 13. Looked up from germline, CDR1 is SGHRS and CDR2 is YFSETQ. The CDR3 length is 15 residues. Here the CDR3 DNA reads TGCGCCAGCAGCTTTGCTCTAGCGGGAAACAATGAGCAGTACTTC. This encodes CASSFALAGNNEQYF.

This clonotype was observed a handful of times. The V gene is TRBV5-1, the J gene TRBJ2-7; the D gene is possibly TRBD1 (5 bases). Trimming pared 5 bases from V and 0 bases from J, leaving 15 bases between. CDR1 SGHRS and CDR2 YFSETQ come from the germline V gene. The length of the CDR3 is 15 residues. This CDR3 is CASRIQAQGSYEQYF. Here the CDR3 DNA reads TGCGCCAGCAGGATTCAAGCCCAGGGCTCCTACGAGCAGTACTTC.

This sequence joins TRBV5-1 and TRBJ1-6; tentatively, D is TRBD1 (6 bases). CDR1 SGHRS and CDR2 YFSETQ come from the germline V gene. The germline V and J ends were trimmed by 5 bases and 5 bases, with 14 bases remaining between them. The CDR3 length is 15 residues. CDR3 amino acids: CASRDGQSHNSPLHF. The DNA of the CDR3 is TGCGCCAGCAGAGACGGACAGAGCCATAATTCACCCCTCCACTTT.

The J gene is TRBJ1-6, the V gene TRBV7-8; 7 bases are a match to TRBD1. CDR1 and CDR2 from the germline V gene are SGHVS and FQNEAQ. Germline trimming cut 2 bases from V and 6 bases from J; bases unmatched to any gene: 7. The CDR3 is 16 residues long. The CDR3 DNA follows: TGTGCCAGCAGCTTAAGCGCGACAGGGCGTAATTCACCCCTCCACTTT. Encoded protein: CASSLSATGRNSPLHF.

A few counts support this clonotype. The genes are TRBV7-2 and TRBJ1-1, with TRBD1 as a possible D gene (6 bases). In germline, CDR1 is SGHTA, CDR2 FQGNSA. V gave up 1 base and J gave up 10 bases, with 19 bases separating them. The CDR3 loop spans 15 amino acids. This chain's CDR3 is CASSLEAGGSVRAFF. DNA of the CDR3: TGTGCCAGCAGCTTAGAGGCGGGGGGCTCGGTGCGAGCTTTCTTT. The full variable domain, rest sourced from reference TRBV7-2 and TRBJ1-1, is GAGVSQSPSNKVTEKGKDVELRCDPISGHTALYWYRQSLGQGLEFLIYFQGNSAPDKSGLPSDRFSAERTGGSVSTLTIQRTQQEDSAVYLCASSLEAGGSVRAFFGQGTRLTVV.

This clonotype was found a few times. The chain is built from TRBV30 and TRBJ1-3, with 8 bases fitting TRBD1. Germline V gene data show CDR1 as GTSNPN and CDR2 as SVGIG (reference sequence). The V segment lost 1 base and the J segment 0 bases; nucleotides outside the gene matches: 5. This CDR3 is 16 amino acids long. This CDR3 reads CAWSGTGRSSGNTIYF. The CDR3, as DNA: TGTGCCTGGAGTGGGACAGGGAGAAGCTCTGGAAACACCATATATTTT.

The CDR3 spells CASSLSGQAYNEQFF. DNA for the CDR3: TGTGCCAGCAGCTTAAGCGGACAGGCCTACAATGAGCAGTTCTTC. The chain employs TRBV7-3 and TRBJ2-1, with 7 positions matching TRBD1. Per germline, CDR1 SGHTA and CDR2 FQGTGA. V was pared by 1 base and J by 2 bases, with 2 bases of the junction left unmatched. The CDR3 covers 15 residues.

The rearrangement links TRBV12-3 or TRBV12-4 to TRBJ2-3, with 7 bases fitting TRBD2. The length of the CDR3 is 18 residues. J lost 0 bases, V lost 2 bases, and 11 bases had no gene match. The CDR3 nucleotides read TGTGCCAGCAGTTTACACCAGGGTCGAGCGGGGAGCACAGATACGCAGTATTTT. Encoded protein: CASSLHQGRAGSTDTQYF.

This clonotype was recorded only once. The V call is TRBV11-1, the J call TRBJ2-7; D perhaps matches TRBD2 (7 bases). The DNA matches TRBJ2-5 better at its end, which makes the J call doubtful. This CDR3 comprises 14 residues. Per germline, CDR1 SGHAT and CDR2 FQDESV (reference sequence). The CDR3 here is CASSFGGGHETQYF. The CDR3 nucleotides read TGTGCCAGCAGCTTTGGGGGGGGCCACGAGACCCAGTACTTC.

The CDR3 DNA is TGTGCCAGCAGCCGGGGCGGGAGTGGGCCGGACCTAAACTCCTACAATGAGCAGTTCTTC. Translating it yields CASSRGGSGPDLNSYNEQFF. The chain employs TRBV7-2 and TRBJ2-1; 7 nucleotides match TRBD2. This CDR3 region has 20 residues. Germline V CDR1 and CDR2: SGHTA, FQGNSA. V shed 5 bases and J 0 bases; nucleotides not matched to a gene: 19. The variable domain in full, completed from reference TRBV7-2 and TRBJ2-1, reads GAGVSQSPSNKVTEKGKDVELRCDPISGHTALYWYRQSLGQGLEFLIYFQGNSAPDKSGLPSDRFSAERTGGSVSTLTIQRTQQEDSAVYLCASSRGGSGPDLNSYNEQFFGPGTRLTVL.

This clonotype was observed a few times. The genes are TRBV29-1 and TRBJ2-1; no clear D. The CDR3 is made up of 13 amino acids. Between the trimmed V and J ends, which lost 3 bases and 6 bases, there was a span of 12 bases. Looked up from germline, CDR1 is SQVTM and CDR2 is ANQGSEA. CDR3 sequence (DNA): TGCAGCGTTGACAGGCTACTTCTCAATGAGCAGTTCTTC. This sequence encodes CSVDRLLLNEQFF.

The chain links TRBV6-6 to TRBJ1-5; a weak D match, TRBD1 (5 bases). The V gene lost 6 bases and the J gene lost 0 bases, with 12 bases spanning the gap. The length of the CDR3 is 15 residues. CDR1 and CDR2 (germline): MNHNY, SVGAGI (reference sequence). For the CDR3, the DNA is TGTGCCAGCAGGACCGGGACGGATAGCAATCAGCCCCAGCATTTT. It is translated as CASRTGTDSNQPQHF.

The chain couples TRBV7-2 to TRBJ1-4; D may be TRBD1 (6 bases). The CDR3 spans 15 residues. Trimming took 5 bases from V and 4 from J, leaving 14 bases between them. Germline CDR1 and CDR2: SGHTA and FQGNSA. CDR3 in amino acids: CASSASTGYNEKLFF. CDR3 nucleotides: TGTGCCAGCAGCGCCTCGACAGGATATAATGAAAAACTGTTTTTT.

The chain is built from TRBV7-2 and TRBJ2-6, with a weak D call TRBD1 (5 bases). The CDR3 has 19 residues. Trimming removed 0 bases from V and 0 bases from J, with 15 bases in between. Germline V gives CDR1 SGHTA, CDR2 FQGNSA. The CDR3 DNA reads as TGTGCCAGCAGCTTAGCGCAGGGAACGGATAACTCTGGGGCCAACGTCCTGACTTTC. Translation: CASSLAQGTDNSGANVLTF.

The V call is TRBV29-1, the J call TRBJ2-5; D is possibly TRBD1 or TRBD2 (5 bases each). The length of the CDR3 is 12 residues. Deletions cut 7 bases from V and 2 bases from J, with 11 bases between. From germline, CDR1 is SQVTM and CDR2 ANQGSEA. This CDR3 is CSGGRPQETQYF. The CDR3 coding sequence is TGCAGCGGGGGACGGCCACAAGAGACCCAGTACTTC.

As DNA, the CDR3 is TGTGCCACCAGCAACCCCGGCGGCAACTCCTACGAGCAGTACTTC. Translation gives CATSNPGGNSYEQYF. This chain connects TRBV15 to TRBJ2-4; D is undetermined. The J call is in doubt because the DNA end fits TRBJ2-7 better. Per the germline V gene, CDR1 is LNHNV and CDR2 is YYDKDF (reference sequence). The CDR3 is made up of 15 amino acids.

The J gene is TRBJ2-3, the V gene TRBV18; possible D gene TRBD2, 6 bases. The CDR3 is 14 amino acids. V lost 4 bases to trimming and J lost 3 bases, with 11 bases between them. Germline CDR1 reads KGHSH; CDR2 reads LQKENI. The CDR3 loop is CASSLLSGTDTQYF. The CDR3 nucleotides read TGTGCCAGCTCACTTCTGAGCGGGACAGATACGCAGTATTTT.

V gene TRBV3-1 combines with J gene TRBJ1-3; 10 nucleotides match TRBD1. The CDR3 is 16 amino acids. From germline, CDR1 is LGHDT and CDR2 YNNKEL (reference sequence). Germline trimming cut 4 bases from V and 4 bases from J; bases unmatched to any gene: 7. CDR3 loop: CASSRQDRGPGNTIYF. The CDR3 region has the DNA TGTGCCAGCAGCCGACAAGACAGGGGGCCGGGAAACACCATATATTTT.

In regard to this clonotype: Relative to the germline gene, one junction end is altered; a read error may explain this. CDR3 DNA sequence: TGCGCCGGCAGCGGGGGCTTGCAAAACATTCAGTACTTC. The encoded protein is CAGSGGLQNIQYF. The gene calls are TRBV5-1 and TRBJ2-4; 8 bases align to TRBD2. Germline V gene sequence: CDR1 SGHRS, CDR2 YFSETQ. This CDR3 has 13 residues.

In the case of this clonotype: One junction end disagrees with the germline gene, perhaps due to a read error. The chain recombines TRBV6-6 with TRBJ2-1, with D perhaps TRBD2 (6 bases). The J call may be mistaken, given a closer DNA end match to TRBJ2-7. In germline, CDR1 is MNHNY, CDR2 SVGAGI (reference sequence). The CDR3 sequence is 17 residues long. In nucleotides, the CDR3 is TGTGCCGGCAGCCCTTCCGGGACTCCCAGCTCCTACAATGAGCAGTACTTC. Encoded protein: CAGSPSGTPSSYNEQYF.

The gene calls are TRBV29-1 and TRBJ1-1, with D possibly TRBD1 on 5 matching bases. The germline V gene encodes CDR1 SQVTM and CDR2 ANQGSEA. CDR3 length equals 13 residues. V lost 4 bases and J 3 bases, leaving 12 bases between the germline ends. The CDR3 here is CSVANRPDTEAFF. DNA for the CDR3: TGCAGCGTTGCAAACAGGCCGGACACTGAAGCTTTCTTT.

This clonotype was seen a few times. This sequence joins TRBV4-3 and TRBJ2-3, with TRBD2 identical over 7 bases. The V gene end was trimmed by 0 bases and the J gene end by 5 bases; junction bases not matched to a gene: 11. CDR3 length: 17 residues. Germline V gene lookup returns CDR1 LGHNA and CDR2 YSLEER. CDR3 coding DNA: TGCGCCAGCAGCCAAGATTTACGGGGGGTATTAAGAGATACGCAGTATTTT. Amino acids: CASSQDLRGVLRDTQYF.

The chain couples TRBV5-1 to TRBJ1-1, with D hard to call. This CDR3 has 14 residues. V lost 0 bases, J lost 5 bases, and 11 bases lay in between. Germline loops: CDR1 SGHRS, CDR2 YFSETQ. CDR3 in DNA: TGCGCCAGCAGCTTGGAAGGGTATGGGACTGAAGCTTTCTTT. Amino acids: CASSLEGYGTEAFF.

The V call is TRBV19, the J call TRBJ2-1; D might be TRBD1 or TRBD2, each matching 6 bases. Germline lookup yields CDR1 LNHDA and CDR2 SQIVND (reference sequence). V lost 5 bases and J lost 12, with 17 bases in between. This CDR3 has 13 amino acids. This chain's CDR3 is CASSRGYRGVQFF. In DNA form, the CDR3 reads TGTGCCAGTAGTCGGGGTTATAGGGGGGTGCAGTTCTTC.